This TCR beta chain was found in a study of blood T cell repertoires in COVID-19. Some clones are missing from TCRdb's copy, which holds only in-frame ones; the method was immunoSEQ multiplex PCR. The sample records almost 350,000 clones, about nine tenths being singletons. With 0 bases clipped from V and 8 bases from J, the junction kept 13 bases outside the gene matches. This CDR3 is 16 amino acids long. Per germline, CDR1 SGHNT and CDR2 YYREEE (reference sequence). The sequence derives from a woman in her 30s who had been exposed to COVID-19. The genes are TRBV5-4 and TRBJ1-2; TRBD1 aligns across 7 bases. Sequenced sample: PBMCs or T cells enriched from blood (not recorded which). The CDR3 loop reads CASSLGIGQGVWGYTF. The CDR3 DNA sequence: TGTGCCAGCAGCTTGGGGATCGGGCAGGGGGTCTGGGGCTACACCTTC.